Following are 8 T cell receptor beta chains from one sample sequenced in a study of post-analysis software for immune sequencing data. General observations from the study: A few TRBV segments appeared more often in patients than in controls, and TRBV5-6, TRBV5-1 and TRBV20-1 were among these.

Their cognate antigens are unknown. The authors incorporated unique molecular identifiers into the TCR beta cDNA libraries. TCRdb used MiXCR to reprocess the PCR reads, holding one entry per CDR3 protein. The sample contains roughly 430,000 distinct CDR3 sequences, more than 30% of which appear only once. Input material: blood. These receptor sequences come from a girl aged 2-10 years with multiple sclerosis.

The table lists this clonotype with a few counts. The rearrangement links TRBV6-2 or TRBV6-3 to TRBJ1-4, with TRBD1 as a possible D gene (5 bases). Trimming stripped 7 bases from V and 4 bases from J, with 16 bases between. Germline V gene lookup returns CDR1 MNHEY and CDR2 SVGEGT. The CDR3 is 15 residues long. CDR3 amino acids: CASKQDGPINEKLFF. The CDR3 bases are TGTGCCAGCAAACAGGACGGACCGATTAATGAAAAACTGTTTTTT.

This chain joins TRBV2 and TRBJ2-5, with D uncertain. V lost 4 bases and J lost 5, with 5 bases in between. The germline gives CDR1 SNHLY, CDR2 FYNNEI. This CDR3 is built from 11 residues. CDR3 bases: TGTGCCAGCAGTGGAGTGGAGACCCAGTACTTC. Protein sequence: CASSGVETQYF.

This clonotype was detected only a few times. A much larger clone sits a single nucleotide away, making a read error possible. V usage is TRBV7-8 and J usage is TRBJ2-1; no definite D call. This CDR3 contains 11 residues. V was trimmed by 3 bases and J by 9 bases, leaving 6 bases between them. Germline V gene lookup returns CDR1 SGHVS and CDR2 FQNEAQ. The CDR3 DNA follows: TGTGCCAGCAGCTTCTGTTCTGAGCAGTTCTTC. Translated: CASSFCSEQFF.

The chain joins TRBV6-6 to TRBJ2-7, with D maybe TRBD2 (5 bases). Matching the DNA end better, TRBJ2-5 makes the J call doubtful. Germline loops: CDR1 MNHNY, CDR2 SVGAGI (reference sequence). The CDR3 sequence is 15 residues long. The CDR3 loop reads CASSYSELRRETQYF. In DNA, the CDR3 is TGTGCCAGCAGTTACTCTGAGTTGAGGAGGGAGACCCAGTACTTC.

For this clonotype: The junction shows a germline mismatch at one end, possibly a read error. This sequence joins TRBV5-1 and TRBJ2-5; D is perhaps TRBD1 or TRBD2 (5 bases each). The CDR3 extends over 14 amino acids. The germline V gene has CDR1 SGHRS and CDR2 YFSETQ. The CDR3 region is CASSPGTEQETRYF. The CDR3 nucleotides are TGCGCCAGCAGCCCAGGGACGGAACAAGAGACCCGGTACTTC.

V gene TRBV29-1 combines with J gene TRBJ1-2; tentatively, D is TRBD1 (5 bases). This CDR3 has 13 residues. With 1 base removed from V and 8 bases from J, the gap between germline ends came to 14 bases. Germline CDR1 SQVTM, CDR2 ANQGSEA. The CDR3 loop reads CSVEGLGAGGYTF. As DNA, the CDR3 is TGCAGCGTTGAAGGTTTAGGGGCCGGCGGCTACACCTTC.

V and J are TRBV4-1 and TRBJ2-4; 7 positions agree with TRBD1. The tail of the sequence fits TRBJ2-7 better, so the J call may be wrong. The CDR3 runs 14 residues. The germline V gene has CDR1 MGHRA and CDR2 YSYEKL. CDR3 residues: CASSPAQGDNEQYF. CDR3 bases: TGCGCCAGCAGCCCCGCCCAGGGGGACAACGAGCAGTACTTC.

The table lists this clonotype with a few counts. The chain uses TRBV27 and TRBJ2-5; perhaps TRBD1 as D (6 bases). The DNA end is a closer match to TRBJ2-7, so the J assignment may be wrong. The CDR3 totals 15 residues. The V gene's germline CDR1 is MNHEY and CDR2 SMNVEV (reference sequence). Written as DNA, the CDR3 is TGTGCCAGCAGTTTCTTGGGGGCGTCTGAACGCGAGCAGTACTTC. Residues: CASSFLGASEREQYF.